Following are 2 T cell receptor beta chains from one sample sequenced in a study of TIL therapy for anti-PD-1-resistant metastatic lung cancer. Time point reported: pre-treatment sample, taken before nivolumab and TIL therapy. The tumor samples were excised metastases, mostly pleural nodules or supraclavicular lymph nodes. This was the immunoSEQ v3 assay. Sequencing used immunoSEQ multiplex PCR; TCRdb keeps in-frame clones, though not all of them. The profile shows roughly 26,000 clones, approximately 72% of them singletons. The material sequenced was tumor tissue, taken at baseline. Source of these receptors: a person aged 25 to 85 with non-small cell lung cancer.

The chain employs TRBV29-1 and TRBJ2-3, with D perhaps TRBD2 (6 bases). V was cut by 1 base and J by 0 bases, with 8 bases left in between. The CDR3 has 14 residues. Germline V gives CDR1 SQVTM, CDR2 ANQGSEA. DNA for the CDR3: TGCAGCGTTGAAGGGGACTTTAGCACAGATACGCAGTATTTT. This sequence encodes CSVEGDFSTDTQYF.

The gene calls are TRBV11-3 and TRBJ2-2; D is ambiguous. Trimming pared 1 base from V and 0 bases from J, leaving 6 bases between. Per the germline V gene, CDR1 is SGHNT and CDR2 is YENEEA. The CDR3 covers 15 residues. CDR3 sequence: CASSLVRSNTGELFF. The CDR3 nucleotides are TGTGCCAGCAGCTTAGTTCGCTCGAACACCGGGGAGCTGTTTTTT. The full variable domain, its missing parts supplied by reference TRBV11-3 and TRBJ2-2, is EAGVVQSPRYKIIEKKQPVAFWCNPISGHNTLYWYLQNLGQGPELLIRYENEEAVDDSQLPKDRFSAERLKGVDSTLKIQPAELGDSAVYLCASSLVRSNTGELFFGEGSRLTVL.